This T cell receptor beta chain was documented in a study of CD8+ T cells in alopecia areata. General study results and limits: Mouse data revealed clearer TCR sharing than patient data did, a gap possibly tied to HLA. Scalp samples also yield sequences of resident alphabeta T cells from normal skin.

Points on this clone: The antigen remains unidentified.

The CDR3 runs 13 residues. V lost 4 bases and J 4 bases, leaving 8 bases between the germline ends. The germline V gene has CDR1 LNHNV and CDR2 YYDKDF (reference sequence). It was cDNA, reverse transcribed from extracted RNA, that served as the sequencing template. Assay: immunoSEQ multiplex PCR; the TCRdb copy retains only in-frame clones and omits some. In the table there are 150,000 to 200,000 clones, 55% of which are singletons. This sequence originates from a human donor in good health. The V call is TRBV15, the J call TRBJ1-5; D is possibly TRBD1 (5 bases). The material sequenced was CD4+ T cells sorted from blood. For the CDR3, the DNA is TGTGCCACCAGCAACAGACAGAATCAGCCCCAGCATTTT. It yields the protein CATSNRQNQPQHF.